Only a few counts were recorded for the clone carrying this T cell receptor (beta chain). Profiling relied on immunoSEQ multiplex PCR, and the TCRdb table lists in-frame clones only, not all of them. The sample has roughly 38,000 clones; more than 60% are singletons. The record originates from a study of blood T cell repertoires in COVID-19. Turning to the study itself: Sources were T cells, B-cell-depleted T cells, or PBMCs; the material itself was cDNA or gDNA.

The source is a man aged 55 to 69 with active COVID-19. The sample consisted of peripheral blood.

CDR3 nucleotides: TGTGCCAGCAGCCAAAGTACATTCCGGGGGAACTCCTACAATGAGCAGTTCTTC. It translates to CASSQSTFRGNSYNEQFF. The chain joins TRBV3-1 (or the pseudogene TRBV3-2) to TRBJ2-1; D perhaps matches TRBD2 (6 bases). Germline CDR1 is LGHDT and CDR2 is YNNKEL (reference sequence). The CDR3 length is 18 residues. The V end lost 2 bases, the J end lost 0 bases, and 17 bases lay between the germline ends.